These 27 T cell receptor beta chains came from one sample sequenced in a study of CD8+ T cells in alopecia areata. cDNA prepared by RNA extraction and subsequent reverse transcription served as the template for sequencing. Assay: immunoSEQ multiplex PCR; the TCRdb copy retains only in-frame clones and omits some. The sample yields some 110,000 clones, without any singletons. Sequencing was done on a sample of lesional skin. The receptors were gathered from a C3H/HeJ mouse with alopecia areata. MHC haplotype of the strain: H2-k.

This clone was picked up a small number of times. Germline and genes: mouse. The sequenced fragment ends 4 residues before the CDR3 boundary, so the rest is inferred from the germline J gene. The V and J genes are TRBV1 and TRBJ2-7; 8 bases align to TRBD2. The CDR3 extends over 15 amino acids. Germline CDR1 reads NSQYPW; CDR2 reads LRSPGD (reference sequence). CDR3 DNA (partial): TGCACCTGCAGTGCAGAACCCTGGGGGGTATAT. Protein: CTCSAEPWGVY. From start to end, the CDR3 is CTCSAEPWGVYEQYF.

This clone was detected a few times. Here the gene names and germline are mouse. The read comes to an end 4 residues before the CDR3 does, leaving the germline J gene to fill in the end. V gene TRBV19 combines with J gene TRBJ1-2, with TRBD1 identical over 7 bases. This CDR3 comprises 12 residues. CDR1 and CDR2 (germline): FNHDT, SITEND (reference sequence). The chain's CDR3 is CASSSTGDDYTF. The DNA read from the CDR3 is TGTGCCAGCAGCTCAACAGGGGAC.

This clone was counted only a few times. Mouse germline and gene names are used. Coverage ceases 4 residues before the CDR3 finishes, and the germline J gene fills in the end. The rearrangement joins TRBV1 to TRBJ2-1; 12 nucleotides line up with TRBD2. The CDR3 covers 17 residues. CDR1 and CDR2 from the germline V gene are NSQYPW and LRSPGD (reference sequence). Unmatched junction bases numbered 3, after V lost 0 bases and J lost 3 bases. CDR3 in amino acids: CTCSAERDWGAYAEQFF. The DNA read from the CDR3 is TGCACCTGCAGTGCAGAAAGGGACTGGGGGGCCTATGCT.

Notes on this clone: The gene names here belong to mouse. Read coverage stops 4 residues before the CDR3 terminus; the germline J gene supplies the remainder. V and J are TRBV1 and TRBJ2-7; TRBD1 might be the D (6 bases). Germline CDR1 NSQYPW, CDR2 LRSPGD (reference sequence). This CDR3 spans 14 amino acids. CDR3 DNA (partial): TGCACCTGCAGTGCGTCGGGACAAAAATAT. It translates to CTCSASGQKY. The CDR3 in full is CTCSASGQKYEQYF. Using reference TRBV1 and TRBJ2-7 for the parts outside the CDR3, the full variable domain is VTLLEQNPRWRLVPRGQAVNLRCILKNSQYPWMSWYQQDLQKQLQWLFTLRSPGDKEVKSLPGADYLATRVTDTELRLQVANMSQGRTLYCTCSASGQKYEQYFGPGTRLTVL.

A note on this clone: Genes and germline are mouse. The read comes to an end 4 residues before the CDR3 does, leaving the germline J gene to fill in the end. The V call is TRBV1, the J call TRBJ2-5; 7 bases map to TRBD1. Looked up from germline, CDR1 is NSQYPW and CDR2 is LRSPGD (reference sequence). The junction had 4 bases not matched to a gene; V was cut back by 5 bases and J by 2 bases. The CDR3 has 14 residues. The covered CDR3 bases are TGCACCTGCAGTACAGGGGTGAGCCAAGAC. This encodes CTCSTGVSQD. The whole CDR3 sequence reads CTCSTGVSQDTQYF.

Of note for this clone: The genes and germline here are from mouse. The missing CDR3 end, 4 residues past where the read stops, is filled in from the germline J gene. This sequence joins TRBV19 and TRBJ2-5; 11 bases are shared with TRBD2. Looked up from germline, CDR1 is FNHDT and CDR2 is SITEND (reference sequence). CDR3 length equals 15 residues. V dropped 6 bases and J dropped 2; count of bases not matched to a gene: 5. CDR3 loop: CASTRTGGIQDTQYF. CDR3 bases read: TGTGCCAGCACCCGGACTGGGGGGATCCAAGAC.

This clone was counted a few times. Any gene name here is a mouse gene name. Partial CDR3 DNA: TGCACCTGCAGTGGACAGGGGTTGGAAGAC. Translated, it gives CTCSGQGLED. The full CDR3 reads CTCSGQGLEDTQYF. The gene calls are TRBV1 and TRBJ2-5; 8 bases are shared with TRBD1. The CDR3 end is not reached by the read, which stops 4 residues before it; the germline J gene fills it in. The CDR3 has 14 residues. In germline, CDR1 is NSQYPW, CDR2 LRSPGD (reference sequence).

This clone turned up a few times. Gene names follow the mouse nomenclature. CDR3 sequence: CASSLSAQGEDERLFF. The covered CDR3 bases are TGTGCTAGCAGTTTATCGGCACAGGGAGAGGACGAA. This chain connects TRBV29 to TRBJ1-4, with D tentatively TRBD1 (6 bases). The read terminates 4 residues before the CDR3 end, so the remaining end is supplied by the germline J gene. The CDR3 length is 16 residues. Trimming shortened V by 0 bases and J by 6 bases, and 14 bases separated the two germline ends. Germline loops: CDR1 MSHET, CDR2 SYDVDS.

This clone was observed many times. At residue 13, the TCRdb protein departs from the DNA translation, so the protein shown here was derived from the DNA itself. Each gene name is a mouse one. The missing CDR3 end, 3 residues past where the read stops, is filled in from the germline J gene. The chain is built from TRBV1 and TRBJ1-6, with 7 bases lining up with TRBD1. TRBJ1-6 is noted as an ORF with a role that remains uncertain. V lost 0 bases to trimming and J lost 3 bases; unmatched junction nucleotides: 2. This CDR3 contains 16 residues. CDR1 is NSQYPW, CDR2 LRSPGD, per germline (reference sequence). The CDR3 protein is CTCSADRQGYNSPLYF. Partial CDR3 DNA: TGCACCTGCAGTGCAGATCGACAGGGCTATAATTCGCCC.

This clone was counted between two and nine times. Genes here carry mouse names. The read gets to within 4 residues of the CDR3 end, and the germline J gene fills in the rest. The chain carries TRBV19 and TRBJ2-3; TRBD2 is a possible D gene (7 bases). Deletions cut 4 bases from V and 1 base from J, with 13 bases between. Germline CDR1 reads FNHDT; CDR2 reads SITEND (reference sequence). CDR3 size: 15 residues. The sequenced CDR3 bases are TGTGCCAGCAGTGTAGGGGGGCAGGGTGCAGAA. It yields the protein CASSVGGQGAE. The whole CDR3 is CASSVGGQGAETLYF.

This clone has just a few counts. At residue 13, the TCRdb amino acid sequence and the translated nucleotide sequence differ, so the protein here is the DNA translation. Genes here carry mouse names. With the read ending 3 residues before the CDR3 end, the germline J gene is used to fill in that end. The chain recombines TRBV1 with TRBJ1-3; 9 nucleotides line up with TRBD1. Trimming at V came to 0 bases and at J to 2 bases, leaving 2 bases not matched to a gene. This CDR3 is built from 16 residues. The germline V gene encodes CDR1 NSQYPW and CDR2 LRSPGD (reference sequence). The CDR3 DNA, read in part, is TGCACCTGCAGTGCAGACGGACAGGGGACTGGAAATACG. Translated: CTCSADGQGTGNT. The entire CDR3 protein reads CTCSADGQGTGNTLYF.

A few counts support this clone. Here the gene names and germline are mouse. With the read ending 4 residues before the CDR3 end, the germline J gene is used to fill in that end. The chain couples TRBV13-2 to TRBJ2-1, with D unresolved. V lost 0 bases to trimming and J lost 6 bases, with 7 bases between them. The CDR3 runs to 13 residues. Germline V gene sequence: CDR1 NNHNN, CDR2 SYGAGS (reference sequence). The DNA read from the CDR3 is TGTGCCAGCGGTGATGCAAGGGTTGCT. This translates into CASGDARVA. The complete CDR3 sequence is CASGDARVAEQFF.

To note about this clone: The genes are named according to mouse. Partial CDR3 DNA: TGTGCCAGCGGTGGGGACAGGGACTATGCT. Amino acid sequence: CASGGDRDYA. The whole CDR3 is CASGGDRDYAEQFF. The J gene is TRBJ2-1, the V gene TRBV13-2, with TRBD1 matching over 9 bases. The CDR3 end lies 4 residues beyond the end of the read and is filled in from the germline J gene. The V gene's germline CDR1 is NNHNN and CDR2 SYGAGS (reference sequence). Losses at the gene ends were 3 bases for V and 2 bases for J; bases not matched to a gene: 0. The CDR3 is 14 residues long.

This clone has a count of ten or more. The protein listed by TCRdb differs at residue 10 from the translated DNA, so the DNA translation is shown. Gene names follow the mouse nomenclature. The observed sequence ends 3 residues before the CDR3 terminus, with the missing tail filled in from the germline J gene. The chain carries TRBV13-3 and TRBJ1-3; TRBD1 might be the D (5 bases). Trimming pared 1 base from V and 7 bases from J, leaving 9 bases between. The CDR3 runs to 13 residues. Germline values: CDR1 NNHDY, CDR2 SYVADS. The CDR3 is CASSDSGRNTLYF. The sequenced part of the CDR3 DNA is TGTGCCAGCAGTGATTCAGGGAGGAATACG.

This clone has just a few counts. Germline and genes here are mouse. The read terminates 4 residues ahead of where the CDR3 ends, so the germline J gene completes it. V and J are TRBV13-3 and TRBJ2-1, with TRBD1 matching over 9 bases. V dropped 4 bases and J dropped 6; count of bases not matched to a gene: 5. Germline assignment: CDR1 NNHDY and CDR2 SYVADS. This CDR3 has 14 amino acids. The sequenced CDR3 bases are TGTGCCAGCAGTCGGGACAGGGTCTCTGCT. This translates into CASSRDRVSA. The CDR3 in full is CASSRDRVSAEQFF.

Note on this clone: At residue 11, the TCRdb protein and translated DNA are inconsistent; the protein given comes from the DNA. These gene names are mouse names. The read ends 3 residues before the CDR3 terminus; that terminus is restored from the germline J gene. V and J are TRBV1 and TRBJ1-6, with D unclear. TRBJ1-6 is assigned to the ORF class and has an uncertain function. The CDR3 is 14 residues long. V was trimmed by 1 base and J by 5 bases, leaving 6 bases between them. The germline CDR1 and CDR2 sequences are NSQYPW and LRSPGD (reference sequence). This chain's CDR3 is CTCSAGGDNSPLYF. Partial CDR3 DNA: TGCACCTGCAGTGCAGGGGGAGATAATTCGCCC.

In regard to this clone: Gene labels here are mouse ones. The read terminates 4 residues before the CDR3 end, so the remaining end is supplied by the germline J gene. The same CDR3 also results from other DNA sequences found in this sample. J is TRBJ2-3 and V is TRBV19, with TRBD2 identical over 9 bases. There are 16 residues in the CDR3. V shed 1 base and J 2 bases; nucleotides not matched to a gene: 5. Germline lookup yields CDR1 FNHDT and CDR2 SITEND (reference sequence). CDR3 bases read: TGTGCCAGCAGTATATCCTGGGGGGGTGTTGCAGAA. This gives the protein CASSISWGGVAE. The entire CDR3 protein reads CASSISWGGVAETLYF. The complete variable domain, with remaining parts taken from reference TRBV19 and TRBJ2-3, reads GGIITQTPKFLIGQEGQKLTLKCQQNFNHDTMYWYRQDSGKGLRLIYYSITENDLQKGDLSEGYDASREKKSSFSLTVTSAQKNEMAVFLCASSISWGGVAETLYFGSGTRLTVL.

With regard to this clone: Gene names denote mouse genes. The missing CDR3 end, 4 residues past where the read stops, is filled in from the germline J gene. The gene calls are TRBV31 and TRBJ1-4, with D uncertain. Germline loops: CDR1 GKSSPN, CDR2 SITVG. The V gene lost 0 bases and the J gene lost 5 bases, with 1 base spanning the gap. This CDR3 has 11 amino acids. The CDR3 is CAWSLNERLFF. The sequenced part of the CDR3 DNA is TGTGCCTGGAGTCTGAACGAA. Together with reference TRBV31 and TRBJ1-4, the CDR3 gives the full variable domain: AQTIHQWPVAEIKAVGSPLSLGCTIKGKSSPNLYWYWQATGGTLQQLFYSITVGQVESVVQLNLSASRPKDDQFILSTEKLLLSHSGFYLCAWSLNERLFFGHGTKLSVL.

This clone was observed a handful of times. Genes here carry mouse names. The read gets to within 4 residues of the CDR3 end, and the germline J gene fills in the rest. This rearrangement joins TRBV13-2 to TRBJ2-3; 8 positions agree with TRBD2. J was trimmed by 4 bases and V by 2 bases; bases with no gene match: 6. Germline-derived CDR1 and CDR2 are NNHNN and SYGAGS (reference sequence). This CDR3 region has 15 residues. CDR3 DNA, as far as it was read: TGTGCCAGCGGTGACGGCTGGGGGGAGTCAGAA. Translation gives CASGDGWGESE. The entire CDR3 sequence reads CASGDGWGESETLYF.

This clone was picked up many times. The gene names given are mouse names. The read ends 4 residues before the CDR3 terminus; that terminus is restored from the germline J gene. The V gene is TRBV13-3, the J gene TRBJ2-3; TRBD2 matches 8 bases. The CDR3 runs 16 residues. Germline loops: CDR1 NNHDY, CDR2 SYVADS. The V segment lost 2 bases and the J segment 4 bases; nucleotides outside the gene matches: 9. The DNA read from the CDR3 is TGTGCCAGCAGTGAAACGCACTCTGGGGGGACAGAA. This encodes CASSETHSGGTE. The complete CDR3 sequence is CASSETHSGGTETLYF.

This clone appeared a few times. These gene names are mouse names. With the read ending 4 residues before the CDR3 end, the germline J gene is used to fill in that end. The chain employs TRBV13-3 and TRBJ2-7; D perhaps matches TRBD1 (6 bases). This CDR3 spans 13 amino acids. Germline CDR1 is NNHDY and CDR2 is SYVADS. CDR3 region: CASSDTGNDEQYF. The CDR3 bases that were read are TGTGCCAGCAGTGACACAGGGAATGAT.

This clone was detected ten times or more. The gene symbols are mouse symbols. The read terminates 4 residues before the CDR3 end, so the remaining end is supplied by the germline J gene. This chain joins TRBV13-3 and TRBJ2-7; TRBD2 aligns across 7 bases. J gave up 0 bases and V 0 bases, and 3 bases lay outside the gene matches. The germline V gene encodes CDR1 NNHDY and CDR2 SYVADS. The CDR3 length is 15 residues. The sequenced part of the CDR3 DNA is TGTGCCAGCAGTGATGACTGGGGCCACTCCTAT. Translated, it gives CASSDDWGHSY. The complete CDR3 protein is CASSDDWGHSYEQYF.

This clone was recorded at least ten times. All gene names here are mouse names. From the germline J gene comes the end of the CDR3, since the read stops 4 residues before it. This rearrangement joins TRBV1 to TRBJ2-5, with TRBD2 matching over 8 bases. CDR1 and CDR2 from the germline V gene are NSQYPW and LRSPGD (reference sequence). CDR3 length equals 16 residues. The chain's CDR3 is CTCSADLAGGKDTQYF. CDR3 DNA (partial): TGCACCTGCAGTGCAGATCTAGCTGGGGGGAAAGAC.

For this clone: The gene names here belong to mouse. From the germline J gene comes the end of the CDR3, since the read stops 4 residues before it. The chain joins TRBV13-2 to TRBJ2-7, with 9 bases aligning to TRBD2. This CDR3 spans 15 amino acids. Trimming cost V 4 bases and J 0 bases; bases outside gene matches: 5. Germline V lookup: CDR1 NNHNN, CDR2 SYGAGS (reference sequence). The CDR3 is CASGLTGGSSYEQYF. The sequenced part of the CDR3 DNA is TGTGCCAGCGGTCTAACTGGGGGGAGCTCCTAT.

Turning to this clone: Gene names and germline match the mouse. The read halts 4 residues ahead of the CDR3 end, with the missing end drawn from the germline J gene. V usage is TRBV5 and J usage is TRBJ2-5; 9 bases align to TRBD1. CDR3 length equals 15 residues. Germline CDR1 reads LGHNA; CDR2 reads YNLKQL (reference sequence). The CDR3 protein is CASSQDEDRGDTQYF. CDR3 DNA (partial): TGTGCCAGCAGCCAAGACGAGGACAGGGGTGAC.

This clone was recorded a few times. Mouse germline and gene names are used. The read stops 4 residues short of the end of the CDR3; the missing end is completed from the germline J gene. The chain combines TRBV13-3 with TRBJ1-4; 12 nucleotides agree with TRBD1. J gave up 3 bases and V 3 bases, and 6 bases lay outside the gene matches. The CDR3 has 17 residues. Germline loops: CDR1 NNHDY, CDR2 SYVADS. The CDR3 reads CASSGLGTGGTNERLFF. CDR3 bases read: TGTGCCAGCAGTGGTCTCGGGACAGGGGGCACCAACGAA.

In this sample, this clone turned up a few times. Gene names are the mouse ones. The sequenced fragment ends 4 residues before the CDR3 boundary, so the rest is inferred from the germline J gene. The genes are TRBV17 and TRBJ2-7; the match to TRBD2 covers 10 bases. V dropped 5 bases and J dropped 0; count of bases not matched to a gene: 4. CDR3 length: 15 amino acids. The germline V gene encodes CDR1 MNHDT and CDR2 YYDKIL. The CDR3 protein is CASSPDWGSSYEQYF. Partial CDR3 DNA: TGTGCTAGCAGTCCGGACTGGGGGAGCTCCTAT.